This entry features one TCR beta chain sequence. V lost 0 bases and J lost 6; bases outside the gene matches: 12. Germline CDR1 reads SNHLY; CDR2 reads FYNNEI. This CDR3 has 20 residues. A TCRbeta library incorporating unique molecular identifiers was prepared. TCRdb called the PCR reads again in MiXCR, with one record for every CDR3 protein. This repertoire shows approximately 590,000 distinct CDR3 sequences, about 11% found once; its top ten account for about 4%. This sample is part of a study of T-cell reconstitution after alpha-beta-depleted transplantation in children. Material: PBMCs from the stem cell graft donor, obtained from the stem cell graft. The origin of this receptor is a human donor who donated a stem cell graft to a child with acute myeloid leukemia. This chain joins TRBV2 and TRBJ2-2; TRBD2 aligns across 14 bases. The chain's CDR3 is CASSEAGNPGLAGEAGELFF. CDR3 nucleotide sequence: TGTGCCAGCAGTGAAGCGGGAAACCCGGGACTAGCGGGAGAAGCCGGGGAGCTGTTTTTT.